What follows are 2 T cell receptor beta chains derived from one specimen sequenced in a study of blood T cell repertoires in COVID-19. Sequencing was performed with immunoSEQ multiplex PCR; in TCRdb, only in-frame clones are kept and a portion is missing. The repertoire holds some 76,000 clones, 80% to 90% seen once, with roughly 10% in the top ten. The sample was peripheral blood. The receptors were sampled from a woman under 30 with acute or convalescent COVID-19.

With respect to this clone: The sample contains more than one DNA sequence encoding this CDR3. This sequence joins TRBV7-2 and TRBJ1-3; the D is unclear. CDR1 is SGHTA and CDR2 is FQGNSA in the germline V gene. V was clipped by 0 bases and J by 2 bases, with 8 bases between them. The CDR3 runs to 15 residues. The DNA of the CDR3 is TGTGCCAGCAGCTTAGCGAGAGGGACTGGAAACACCATATATTTT. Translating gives CASSLARGTGNTIYF.

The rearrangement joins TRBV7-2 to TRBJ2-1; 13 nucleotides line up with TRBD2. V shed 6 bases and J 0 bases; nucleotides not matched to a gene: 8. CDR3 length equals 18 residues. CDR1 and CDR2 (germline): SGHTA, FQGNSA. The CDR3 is CASSRLAGGISSYNEQFF. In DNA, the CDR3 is TGTGCCAGCAGTAGACTAGCGGGGGGAATTAGCTCCTACAATGAGCAGTTCTTC. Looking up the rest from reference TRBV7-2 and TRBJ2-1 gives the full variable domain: GAGVSQSPSNKVTEKGKDVELRCDPISGHTALYWYRQSLGQGLEFLIYFQGNSAPDKSGLPSDRFSAERTGGSVSTLTIQRTQQEDSAVYLCASSRLAGGISSYNEQFFGPGTRLTVL.